This TCR beta chain came from a study of shared clonotypes between healthy human individuals. Background on the study: Samples came from a couple of female and three male donors aged 18 to 49.

Profiled with immunoSEQ multiplex PCR; TCRdb holds only in-frame clones, not every one. The table shows approximately 110,000 clones, with about two thirds occurring only once. Germline-derived CDR1 and CDR2 are SEHNR and FQNEAQ (reference sequence). The CDR3 is 15 amino acids. V was shortened by 4 bases and J by 5 bases, with 17 bases between the two germline ends. The sequencing sample was made of memory CD8+ T cells sorted from blood. Subset specified: CD45RO+ cells pooled with CCR7-negative TemRA cells. V gene TRBV7-9 combines with J gene TRBJ1-1; D ambiguous. This receptor was obtained from a woman in her 30s in good health. The CDR3 here is CASSSRVGVETEAFF. CDR3 nucleotides: TGTGCCAGCAGCTCTCGGGTGGGCGTTGAAACTGAAGCTTTCTTT.